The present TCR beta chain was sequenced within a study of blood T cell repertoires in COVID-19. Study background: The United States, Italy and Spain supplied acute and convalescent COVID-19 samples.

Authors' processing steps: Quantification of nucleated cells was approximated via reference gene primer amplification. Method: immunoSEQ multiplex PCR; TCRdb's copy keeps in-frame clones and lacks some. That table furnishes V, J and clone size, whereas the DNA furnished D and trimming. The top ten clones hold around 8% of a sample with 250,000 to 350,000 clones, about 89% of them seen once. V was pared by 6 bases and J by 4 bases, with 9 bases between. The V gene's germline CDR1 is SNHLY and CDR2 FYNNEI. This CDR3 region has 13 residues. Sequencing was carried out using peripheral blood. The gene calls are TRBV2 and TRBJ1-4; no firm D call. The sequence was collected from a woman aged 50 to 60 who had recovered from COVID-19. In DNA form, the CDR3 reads TGTGCCAGCAGGCTAGAGCATAATGAAAAACTGTTTTTT. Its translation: CASRLEHNEKLFF.